The source of this TCR beta chain is a study of control samples from healthy donors and cancer patients. Assay: immunoSEQ multiplex PCR; the TCRdb copy retains only in-frame clones and omits some. The sample holds about 110,000 clones, approximately 88% seen once. Sample: PBMCs. The TCR sequence derives from a woman aged 60 to 75 with lung cancer.

In nucleotides, the CDR3 is TGCGCCAGCAGCCGGCTAGGGGAAAGGGCACCCCTCCACTTT. Translated, it gives CASSRLGERAPLHF. The chain carries TRBV4-1 and TRBJ1-6, with TRBD1 as a possible D gene (5 bases). V lost 4 bases, J lost 11 bases, and 15 bases lay in between. This CDR3 contains 14 residues. The germline V gene has CDR1 MGHRA and CDR2 YSYEKL.